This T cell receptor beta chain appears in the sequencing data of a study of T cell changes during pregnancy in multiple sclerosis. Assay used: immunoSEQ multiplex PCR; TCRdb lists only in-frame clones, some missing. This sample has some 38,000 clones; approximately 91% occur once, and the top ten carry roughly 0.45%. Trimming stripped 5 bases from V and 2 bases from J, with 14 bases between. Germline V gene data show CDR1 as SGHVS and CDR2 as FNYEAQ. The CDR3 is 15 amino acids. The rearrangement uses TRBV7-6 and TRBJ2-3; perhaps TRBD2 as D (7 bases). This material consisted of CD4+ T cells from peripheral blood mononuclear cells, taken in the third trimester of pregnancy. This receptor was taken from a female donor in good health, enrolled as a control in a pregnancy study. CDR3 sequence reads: CASSGRGVPTDTQYF. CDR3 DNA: TGTGCCAGCAGCGGGAGGGGGGTACCCACAGATACGCAGTATTTT. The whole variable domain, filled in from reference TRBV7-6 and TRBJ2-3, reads GAGVSQSPRYKVTKRGQDVALRCDPISGHVSLYWYRQALGQGPEFLTYFNYEAQQDKSGLPNDRFSAERPEGSISTLTIQRTEQRDSAMYRCASSGRGVPTDTQYFGPGTRLTVL.